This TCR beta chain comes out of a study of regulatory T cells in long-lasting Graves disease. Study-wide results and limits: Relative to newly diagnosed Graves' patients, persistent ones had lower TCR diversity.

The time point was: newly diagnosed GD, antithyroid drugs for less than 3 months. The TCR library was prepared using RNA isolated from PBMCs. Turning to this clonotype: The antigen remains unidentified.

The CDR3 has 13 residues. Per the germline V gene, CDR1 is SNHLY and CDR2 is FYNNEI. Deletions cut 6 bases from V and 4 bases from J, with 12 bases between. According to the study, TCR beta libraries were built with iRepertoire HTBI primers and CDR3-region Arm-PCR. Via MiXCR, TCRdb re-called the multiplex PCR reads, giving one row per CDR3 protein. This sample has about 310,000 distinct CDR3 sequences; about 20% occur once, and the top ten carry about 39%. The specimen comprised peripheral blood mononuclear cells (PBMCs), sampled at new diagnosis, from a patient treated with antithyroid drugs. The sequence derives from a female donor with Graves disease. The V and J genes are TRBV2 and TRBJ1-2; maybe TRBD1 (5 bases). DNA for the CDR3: TGTGCCAGCAGACAACGACAGAGCTATGGCTACACCTTC. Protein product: CASRQRQSYGYTF. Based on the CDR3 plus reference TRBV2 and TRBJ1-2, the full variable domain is EPEVTQTPSHQVTQMGQEVILRCVPISNHLYFYWYRQILGQKVEFLVSFYNNEISEKSEIFDDQFSVERPDGSNFTLKIRSTKLEDSAMYFCASRQRQSYGYTFGSGTRLTVV.